Described below is a single T cell receptor (beta chain) sequence and its context. Its specificity is not known. Donors were ostensibly healthy at sampling, although undocumented immune exposures were probable. The data originate from a study of cytomegalovirus exposure and HLA in healthy donors. Germline CDR1 reads ENHRY; CDR2 reads SYGVKD. CDR3 size: 14 residues. The V gene end was trimmed by 1 base and the J gene end by 5 bases; junction bases not matched to a gene: 2. Primers for the PCR totalled 60 Vbeta and 13 Jbeta. Assay: immunoSEQ multiplex PCR; the TCRdb copy retains only in-frame clones and omits some. Of just over 95,000 clones listed, over 60% are singletons. Study findings and constraints: There were reportedly fewer N-insertions in an Asian-associated ancestry cluster than the approximately 600-donor mean, in a later analysis. There were some public TCRs occurring in many donors, but most TCR sequences were rare.

The specimen sequenced was PBMCs. This chain connects TRBV10-3 to TRBJ1-5, with 7 bases fitting TRBD1. This TCR was recovered from a human donor in good health. Here the CDR3 reads CAISEWTGDQPQHF. The CDR3 DNA reads as TGTGCCATCAGTGAGTGGACAGGCGATCAGCCCCAGCATTTT.